This T cell receptor (beta chain) was found in a study of blood T cell repertoires in COVID-19. Study overall: Sample material is recorded as cDNA or gDNA derived from T cells, B-cell-depleted T cells, or PBMCs.

Participants had their cohort set by participant-reported clinical history. Original processing notes: Reference gene primer amplification gave estimated nucleated cell counts. Clones were read by immunoSEQ multiplex PCR, and TCRdb kept only the in-frame ones, dropping some. V and J calls and clone size are those listed in that table; D and trimming were worked out from the DNA. The top ten clones hold 1.1% of a sample with fewer than 500,000 clones, 75% to 90% of them seen once. Material for sequencing was PBMCs or T cells enriched from blood (not recorded which). The receptor comes from a young man who had recovered from COVID-19.

DNA of the CDR3: TGTGCCAGTAGCCTCCTCCACAGAACCCTCAACTATGGCTACACCTTC. Translated, it gives CASSLLHRTLNYGYTF. This chain links TRBV19 with TRBJ1-2; D not certain. The CDR3 consists of 16 residues. Germline V lookup: CDR1 LNHDA, CDR2 SQIVND (reference sequence). Deletions cut 6 bases from V and 2 bases from J, with 19 bases between.